The T cell receptor beta chain described here comes from a study of shared clonotypes between healthy human individuals. Study-wide findings and caveats: Roughly 5.3% of naive CD4 clonotypes were common to several donors.

Those who donated were healthy HIV-negative adults, with no recent acute infections or vaccinations reported. Deep was the level at which the assay was run. When replicate PCRs were run on sorted subsets, they used 200 ng DNA, roughly 30,000 T cell genomes. Generated by immunoSEQ multiplex PCR, the TCRdb table keeps only in-frame clones and is missing some. The table has some 1,400,000 clones, 95% to 97% seen once. The length of the CDR3 is 11 residues. Germline CDR1 and CDR2: GTSNPN and SVGIG (reference sequence). Deletions cut 4 bases from V and 5 bases from J, with 8 bases between. For this clone: Its target is unknown.

This sequence was found in a man aged 30 to 45 in good health. This chain connects TRBV30 to TRBJ2-5; D is possibly TRBD1 (5 bases). Sequencing was performed on naive CD4+ T cells sorted from blood. Noted subset: CD45RA+ positively selected. CDR3 nucleotide sequence: TGTGCCTGGAAGGGGTTGGAGACCCAGTACTTC. Its protein is CAWKGLETQYF.